Each of the 13 T cell receptor beta chains below was sequenced from the same sample in a study of vaccination and CD4 T cells after COVID-19. The Oncomine TCR Beta short-read assay was applied to DNA of cultured CD4+ T cells. TCRdb re-called the PCR reads with MiXCR, one entry per CDR3 protein. The profile covers several thousand distinct CDR3 sequences, with around 51% appearing a single time and around two fifths taken by the ten largest. Antigens of these TCRs are unknown. Treatment noted: roughly ten-day PBMC culture with coronavirus spike peptide pools or control peptides (ViraFEST assay). The specimen was CD4+ T cells from blood, cultured in vitro. These receptors originate from a human donor who had recovered from COVID-19.

This clonotype was counted only a few times. The chain combines TRBV2 with TRBJ2-7; D perhaps matches TRBD2 (6 bases). The CDR3 extends over 15 amino acids. V lost 6 bases and J lost 1, with 16 bases in between. Per germline, CDR1 SNHLY and CDR2 FYNNEI. CDR3 loop: CASRVRSGVSYEQYF. CDR3 in DNA: TGTGCCAGCAGGGTCCGGTCGGGAGTATCCTACGAGCAGTACTTC. Drawing the rest from reference TRBV2 and TRBJ2-7, the complete variable domain is EPEVTQTPSHQVTQMGQEVILRCVPISNHLYFYWYRQILGQKVEFLVSFYNNEISEKSEIFDDQFSVERPDGSNFTLKIRSTKLEDSAMYFCASRVRSGVSYEQYFGPGTRLTVT.

The chain links TRBV6-2 or TRBV6-3 to TRBJ2-7; TRBD1 aligns across 9 bases. J gave up 7 bases and V 4 bases, and 11 bases lay outside the gene matches. Germline V gives CDR1 MNHEY, CDR2 SVGEGT. This CDR3 has 15 amino acids. This chain's CDR3 is CASSSHGTGSSEQYF. In DNA form, the CDR3 reads TGTGCCAGCAGTTCCCATGGGACAGGGTCGTCGGAGCAGTACTTC.

The CDR3 region is CAIHRGETQYF. The CDR3 nucleotides read TGTGCCATCCATCGAGGAGAGACCCAGTACTTC. This chain joins TRBV28 and TRBJ2-5; D gene uncertain. Trimming stripped 10 bases from V and 4 bases from J, with 10 bases between. Per germline, CDR1 MDHEN and CDR2 SYDVKM. The CDR3 covers 11 residues. Full variable domain (outside the CDR3, taken from reference TRBV28 and TRBJ2-5): DVKVTQSSRYLVKRTGEKVFLECVQDMDHENMFWYRQDPGLGLRLIYFSYDVKMKEKGDIPEGYSVSREKKERFSLILESASTNQTSMYLCAIHRGETQYFGPGTRLLVL.

V and J are TRBV20-1 and TRBJ2-3; a weak D match, TRBD2 (6 bases). Germline V gene data show CDR1 as DFQATT and CDR2 as SNEGSKA (reference sequence). V shed 2 bases and J shed 2 bases, with 14 bases lying between them. The CDR3 consists of 15 residues. CDR3 coding DNA: TGCAGTGCTAGACTGGGAGGAGAGGCCACAGATACGCAGTATTTT. This encodes CSARLGGEATDTQYF.

This clonotype has a handful of counts. The chain joins TRBV6-1 to TRBJ2-2, with 7 positions matching TRBD2. V shed 5 bases and J 5 bases; nucleotides not matched to a gene: 8. Germline CDR1 reads MNHNS; CDR2 reads SASEGT. This CDR3 is built from 15 residues. CDR3 region: CASSRREGYTGELFF. In DNA form, the CDR3 reads TGTGCCAGCAGTAGGAGGGAGGGTTATACCGGGGAGCTGTTTTTT.

This chain connects TRBV6-1 to TRBJ1-2; a possible D gene is TRBD1 (6 bases). The germline gives CDR1 MNHNS, CDR2 SASEGT. The CDR3 loop spans 16 amino acids. V lost 7 bases, J lost 2 bases, and 20 bases lay in between. CDR3 protein: CASNKLTGSGNYGYTF. The CDR3 DNA follows: TGTGCCAGCAATAAGCTCACAGGGTCGGGAAACTATGGCTACACCTTC.

The rearrangement links TRBV7-9 to TRBJ2-2; 10 bases align to TRBD2. Germline assignment: CDR1 SEHNR and CDR2 FQNEAQ (reference sequence). The CDR3 runs to 15 residues. V was clipped by 3 bases and J by 5 bases; unmatched bases: 3. The CDR3 loop reads CASSFGTSVTGELFF. The CDR3 DNA reads TGTGCCAGCAGCTTTGGGACTAGCGTTACCGGGGAGCTGTTTTTT.

The chain joins TRBV21-1 to TRBJ2-1; the DNA was not used to check the table's D call, TRBD1. TRBV21-1 is assigned pseudogene status. The CDR3 runs to 16 residues. The CDR3 is CASSLEGTGSYNEQFF. The CDR3 nucleotides are TGTGCCAGCAGCTTGGAAGGGACAGGGTCCTACAATGAGCAGTTCTTC.

Here the CDR3 reads CASSTSRGRGNTIYF. The CDR3 DNA is TGTGCCAGTAGTACCTCCAGGGGGAGAGGAAACACCATATATTTT. The J gene is TRBJ1-3, the V gene TRBV19; 7 bases map to TRBD1. The CDR3 loop spans 15 amino acids. J lost 4 bases, V lost 4 bases, and 7 bases had no gene match. Germline-derived CDR1 and CDR2 are LNHDA and SQIVND (reference sequence). Filled out from reference TRBV19 and TRBJ1-3, the complete variable domain reads DGGITQSPKYLFRKEGQNVTLSCEQNLNHDAMYWYRQDPGQGLRLIYYSQIVNDFQKGDIAEGYSVSREKKESFPLTVTSAQKNPTAFYLCASSTSRGRGNTIYFGEGSWLTVV.

This clonotype was observed a few times. V is TRBV20-1 and J is TRBJ1-6; D not certain. Germline V gene sequence: CDR1 DFQATT, CDR2 SNEGSKA (reference sequence). This CDR3 region has 15 residues. The V and J ends lost 0 bases and 8 bases respectively, with 14 bases between them. CDR3 in amino acids: CSARDALTGDSPLHF. The CDR3 coding sequence is TGCAGTGCTAGAGATGCCCTCACCGGGGATTCACCCCTCCACTTT.

This clonotype came up a few times. The chain recombines TRBV7-2 with TRBJ1-1; D unresolved. Germline V gene sequence: CDR1 SGHTA, CDR2 FQGNSA. The V end was cut by 2 bases, the J end by 1 base, with 8 bases between. CDR3 length: 14 residues. CDR3 DNA sequence: TGTGCCAGCAGCTTACTCTACTCGAACACTGAAGCTTTCTTT. Translating gives CASSLLYSNTEAFF.

The genes are TRBV5-4 and TRBJ2-5; D call uncertain. This CDR3 spans 15 amino acids. The germline V gene encodes CDR1 SGHNT and CDR2 YYREEE (reference sequence). V was pared by 0 bases and J by 2 bases, with 11 bases between. The CDR3, as DNA: TGTGCCAGCAGCTTGGCCGAGAAGGGACAAGAGACCCAGTACTTC. Translating gives CASSLAEKGQETQYF.

This rearrangement joins TRBV19 to TRBJ1-1, with D unresolved. The V and J ends lost 2 bases and 6 bases respectively, with 19 bases between them. The length of the CDR3 is 16 residues. Per the germline V gene, CDR1 is LNHDA and CDR2 is SQIVND (reference sequence). CDR3 coding DNA: TGTGCCAGTAGTATATACGTCGGGGTGGGGATCGCTGAAGCTTTCTTT. Protein: CASSIYVGVGIAEAFF.